This section outlines one TCR beta chain sequence together with its context. Trimming took off 11 bases at V and 3 bases at J, with 17 bases between the two ends. CDR3 length: 13 residues. Germline values: CDR1 MNHNS, CDR2 SASEGT. These data are taken from a study of T cell changes during pregnancy in multiple sclerosis. Libraries were prepared by immunoSEQ multiplex PCR; TCRdb keeps only in-frame clonotypes and omits some of them. The repertoire holds tens of thousands of clones, with more than 90% as singletons. The sample was peripheral blood, taken in the first trimester of pregnancy. The clonotype was recovered from a female donor with multiple sclerosis, enrolled in a pregnancy study. The chain recombines TRBV6-1 with TRBJ2-7; D may be TRBD1 (6 bases). The CDR3 loop is CAGRTAGDYEQYF. In nucleotides, the CDR3 is TGTGCCGGTCGGACAGCCGGGGACTACGAGCAGTACTTC.